The 9 T cell receptor beta chains reported below all come from one sample, sequenced in a study of blood T cells in healthy people across ages. A sample-barcoded 5' primer and a J-beta primer mix were used in a second PCR of roughly 7 to 12 cycles. Using its own MiXCR run on the 5' RACE reads, TCRdb lists one record per CDR3 protein. The sample records 1.5 million to 2 million distinct CDR3 sequences, approximately 39% being singletons. Material for sequencing was blood. The source of these receptors is a human donor in good health.

This clonotype was observed a handful of times. CDR3 bases: TGTGCCAGCAGCCCTGGGGCCTATCTCACAGATACGCAGTATTTT. Protein product: CASSPGAYLTDTQYF. This chain connects TRBV11-2 to TRBJ2-3; D is perhaps TRBD1 (5 bases). Trimming left V 5 bases short and J 2 bases short, with 14 bases between. The CDR3 runs 15 residues. CDR1 SGHAT and CDR2 FQNNGV come from the germline V gene.

This chain joins TRBV12-3 or TRBV12-4 and TRBJ2-2; D remains unclear. The CDR3 runs to 14 residues. V was shortened by 4 bases and J by 3 bases, with 9 bases between the two germline ends. The chain's CDR3 is CASSWQSYTGELFF. The CDR3 DNA reads as TGTGCCAGCAGTTGGCAGAGTTACACCGGGGAGCTGTTTTTT.

The chain is built from TRBV12-5 and TRBJ2-5; 10 bases are a match to TRBD1. The V and J ends lost 6 bases and 4 bases, in that order; junction bases with no gene match: 11. The CDR3 contains 16 residues. Per the germline V gene, CDR1 is LGHNT and CDR2 is FRNRAP. CDR3 nucleotide sequence: TGTGCTAGTGGAGTTTCCGGGACAGGGGCGGCAGAGACCCAGTACTTC. Protein sequence: CASGVSGTGAAETQYF.

The rearrangement uses TRBV7-9 and TRBJ2-7; 9 positions match TRBD1. Germline V CDR1 and CDR2: SEHNR, FQNEAQ (reference sequence). There are 12 residues in the CDR3. V dropped 2 bases and J dropped 13; count of bases not matched to a gene: 6. For the CDR3, the DNA is TGTGCCAGCAGCTTAACGGGACAGGGTTTTTACTTC. It is translated as CASSLTGQGFYF.

The genes are TRBV29-1 and TRBJ1-1, with D possibly TRBD1 on 5 matching bases. The length of the CDR3 is 13 residues. Germline V CDR1 and CDR2: SQVTM, ANQGSEA. Trimming shortened V by 7 bases and J by 10 bases, and 22 bases separated the two germline ends. CDR3 in DNA: TGCAGCGGTGACGGGGAGGCTCCGGGGGGAGCTTTCTTT. Its translation: CSGDGEAPGGAFF.

V is TRBV12-3 or TRBV12-4 and J is TRBJ2-7; TRBD2 aligns across 14 bases. The CDR3 is made up of 15 amino acids. Germline trimming cut 1 base from V and 7 bases from J; bases unmatched to any gene: 3. The CDR3 DNA reads TGTGCCAGCAGTTTAGGGACTAGCGGGGGGTGGGAGCAGTACTTC. Its translation is CASSLGTSGGWEQYF.

The chain carries TRBV18 and TRBJ1-1; D perhaps matches TRBD1 (5 bases). Trimming removed 2 bases at V and 8 bases at J, with 12 bases between. CDR1 KGHSH and CDR2 LQKENI come from the germline V gene. The CDR3 has 13 residues. The CDR3 sequence is CASSPTSGWEAFF. DNA for the CDR3: TGTGCCAGCTCACCAACTTCAGGGTGGGAAGCTTTCTTT.

V and J are TRBV20-1 and TRBJ1-4; D remains ambiguous. V shed 3 bases and J shed 2 bases, with 7 bases lying between them. The germline V gene has CDR1 DFQATT and CDR2 SNEGSKA (reference sequence). This CDR3 is 13 amino acids long. The CDR3 nucleotides are TGCAGTGCTAGGGAGTCTACTAATGAAAAACTGTTTTTT. It specifies CSARESTNEKLFF.

This clonotype was seen ten or more times. The chain recombines TRBV6-5 with TRBJ2-5; a weak D match, TRBD2 (6 bases). V lost 10 bases and J lost 1, with 10 bases in between. The CDR3 is 12 residues long. The germline V gene has CDR1 MNHEY and CDR2 SVGAGI. The CDR3 coding sequence is TGTGCCAAACTAGCTACCCAAGAGACCCAGTACTTC. Its protein is CAKLATQETQYF.